Ten or more counts support the clone carrying this T cell receptor beta chain. What it recognizes is unknown. This CDR3 is built from 15 residues. The ends lost 2 bases at V and 3 bases at J; junction bases unmatched: 3. CDR1 is SGHTA, CDR2 FQGTGA, per germline. The data are from a study of beta chain features in type 1 diabetes. Study-wide results and limits: More deletions and fewer insertions at VDJ junctions were seen in type 1 diabetes patients. Moderate but significant shortening of TCRB CDR3s was recorded in all four CD4+ subsets from Type 1 diabetes patients.

As every portion of the isolated RNA was reverse transcribed, the sequencing read expressed TCRB transcripts. Sequencing used immunoSEQ multiplex PCR; TCRdb keeps in-frame clones, though not all of them. Seen here are around 150,000 clones, about 7.1% observed once, and the top ten hold approximately 1.5%. The source is a woman aged 25-40 years in good health. The rearrangement joins TRBV7-3 to TRBJ2-1; 8 nucleotides match TRBD2. Sequencing used central memory CD4+ T cells from blood. CDR3 bases: TGTGCCAGCAGCTTAGCCGGGACTAGCTACAATGAGCAGTTCTTC. It codes for CASSLAGTSYNEQFF. The full variable domain, its missing parts supplied by reference TRBV7-3 and TRBJ2-1, is GAGVSQTPSNKVTEKGKYVELRCDPISGHTALYWYRQSLGQGPEFLIYFQGTGAADDSGLPNDRFFAVRPEGSVSTLKIQRTERGDSAVYLCASSLAGTSYNEQFFGPGTRLTVL.